The rows below give T cell receptor beta chains drawn from one sample of a study of blood T cell repertoires in COVID-19. Measured with immunoSEQ multiplex PCR; TCRdb has only the in-frame clones, and not every one. The data hold some 50,000 clones, with approximately 93% observed a single time. The sample consisted of peripheral blood. These receptors all stem from a man in his sixties with COVID-19, enrolled during active disease. Each CDR3 is given with its conserved first and last residue. Each record gives: J gene, clone size, D gene, V gene, CDR3 protein, CDR3 DNA. A D gene is named only where the DNA matches it firmly. Where a row states a size, it is once, few, many or the class of an expanded clone; other rows omit it.

j_call: TRBJ1-2; clone_size: .; d_call: .; v_call: TRBV5-6; cdr3_aa: CASSLGQVDYGYTF; cdr3_nt: TGTGCCAGCAGCTTGGGACAGGTGGACTATGGCTACACCTTC
j_call: TRBJ2-2; clone_size: .; d_call: TRBD2; v_call: TRBV3-1/TRBV3-2; cdr3_aa: CASSHPGGSVRGELFF; cdr3_nt: TGTGCCAGCAGCCATCCCGGGGGGTCTGTGAGAGGGGAGCTGTTTTTT
j_call: TRBJ1-1; clone_size: .; d_call: TRBD1; v_call: TRBV7-2; cdr3_aa: CASSTRTGGTEAFF; cdr3_nt: TGTGCCAGCAGCACAAGGACAGGGGGCACTGAAGCTTTCTTT
j_call: TRBJ2-7; clone_size: .; d_call: TRBD2; v_call: TRBV4-2; cdr3_aa: CASSHTSGPTGKYEQYF; cdr3_nt: TGTGCCAGCAGCCATACTAGCGGCCCCACGGGTAAATACGAGCAGTACTTC
j_call: TRBJ2-1; clone_size: .; d_call: TRBD2; v_call: TRBV9; cdr3_aa: CASSLTSGGSYNEQFF; cdr3_nt: TGTGCCAGCAGCCTTACTAGCGGGGGTTCCTACAATGAGCAGTTCTTC
j_call: TRBJ1-1; clone_size: .; d_call: .; v_call: TRBV3-1/TRBV3-2; cdr3_aa: CASSQELRDSEAFF; cdr3_nt: TGTGCCAGCAGCCAAGAACTAAGAGACAGCGAAGCTTTCTTT
j_call: TRBJ1-3; clone_size: once; d_call: TRBD1; v_call: TRBV5-1; cdr3_aa: CASSESYRGSGNTIYF; cdr3_nt: TGCGCCAGCAGCGAATCCTACAGGGGATCTGGAAACACCATATATTTT
j_call: TRBJ2-7; clone_size: .; d_call: .; v_call: TRBV11-2; cdr3_aa: CASSLGRSADEQYF; cdr3_nt: TGTGCCAGCAGCTTAGGACGGAGCGCGGACGAGCAGTACTTC
j_call: TRBJ1-1; clone_size: .; d_call: .; v_call: TRBV19; cdr3_aa: CASSNAGRHTEAFF; cdr3_nt: TGTGCCAGTAGTAATGCAGGGCGGCACACTGAAGCTTTCTTT
j_call: TRBJ2-1; clone_size: .; d_call: TRBD1; v_call: TRBV6-5; cdr3_aa: CASSRTGGNEQFF; cdr3_nt: TGTGCCAGCAGCCGGACAGGGGGCAATGAGCAGTTCTTC
j_call: TRBJ1-2; clone_size: .; d_call: TRBD1; v_call: TRBV27; cdr3_aa: CASRGQGQGGYTF; cdr3_nt: TGTGCCAGCAGAGGACAGGGGCAGGGGGGCTACACCTTC
j_call: TRBJ1-2; clone_size: .; d_call: .; v_call: TRBV19; cdr3_aa: CASSIGGGNYGYTF; cdr3_nt: TGTGCCAGTAGTATCGGGGGGGGAAACTATGGCTACACCTTC
j_call: TRBJ2-1; clone_size: .; d_call: TRBD2; v_call: TRBV7-3; cdr3_aa: CASSSGTSGSQFF; cdr3_nt: TGTGCCAGCAGCTCCGGGACTAGCGGGAGTCAATTCTTC
j_call: TRBJ1-4; clone_size: .; d_call: .; v_call: TRBV12-3/TRBV12-4; cdr3_aa: CASRGSNEKLFF; cdr3_nt: TGTGCCAGCAGGGGCTCGAATGAAAAACTGTTTTTT
j_call: TRBJ1-5; clone_size: .; d_call: TRBD1; v_call: TRBV11-2; cdr3_aa: CASSRTGGGQPQHF; cdr3_nt: TGTGCCAGCAGCCGGACAGGGGGCGGTCAGCCCCAGCATTTT
j_call: TRBJ1-2; clone_size: .; d_call: TRBD1; v_call: TRBV28; cdr3_aa: CASRSTGTFDGYTF; cdr3_nt: TGTGCCAGCAGATCGACAGGGACTTTCGATGGCTACACCTTC
j_call: TRBJ2-5; clone_size: .; d_call: TRBD2; v_call: TRBV13; cdr3_aa: CASSRTSGRFETQYF; cdr3_nt: TGTGCCAGCAGCAGGACTAGCGGGAGGTTTGAGACCCAGTACTTC
j_call: TRBJ1-2; clone_size: .; d_call: TRBD1; v_call: TRBV14; cdr3_aa: CASSQGGPGQGLPNYGYTF; cdr3_nt: TGTGCCAGCAGCCAAGGAGGCCCCGGACAGGGCTTACCTAACTATGGCTACACCTTC
j_call: TRBJ2-7; clone_size: .; d_call: TRBD2; v_call: TRBV9; cdr3_aa: CASSVALAGDYEQYF; cdr3_nt: TGTGCCAGCAGCGTAGCCTTAGCGGGAGACTACGAGCAGTACTTC
j_call: TRBJ2-1; clone_size: .; d_call: TRBD2; v_call: TRBV19; cdr3_aa: CASSVLAGNEQFF; cdr3_nt: TGTGCCAGTAGTGTTCTAGCGGGAAATGAGCAGTTCTTC
j_call: TRBJ1-2; clone_size: .; d_call: TRBD1; v_call: TRBV2; cdr3_aa: CASRDPGQGSYGYTF; cdr3_nt: TGTGCCAGCAGGGACCCGGGACAGGGGAGCTATGGCTACACCTTC
j_call: TRBJ1-2; clone_size: .; d_call: TRBD1; v_call: TRBV24-1; cdr3_aa: CATSSDRVDYGYTF; cdr3_nt: TGTGCCACCAGTTCCGACAGGGTTGACTATGGCTACACCTTC
j_call: TRBJ2-5; clone_size: once; d_call: .; v_call: TRBV5-1; cdr3_aa: CASSLGPGQETQYF; cdr3_nt: TGCGCCAGCAGCTTGGGTCCGGGTCAAGAGACCCAGTACTTC
j_call: TRBJ1-3; clone_size: .; d_call: .; v_call: TRBV5-6; cdr3_aa: CASSTIQLTDSGNTIYF; cdr3_nt: TGTGCCAGCAGCACAATACAGCTTACGGATTCTGGAAACACCATATATTTT
j_call: TRBJ1-2; clone_size: .; d_call: TRBD1; v_call: TRBV11-1; cdr3_aa: CASSPRQGVEGYTF; cdr3_nt: TGTGCCAGCAGCCCCCGGCAGGGGGTTGAGGGCTACACCTTC
j_call: TRBJ2-2; clone_size: .; d_call: TRBD2; v_call: TRBV5-1; cdr3_aa: CASSFEAGGHTGELFF; cdr3_nt: TGCGCCAGCAGCTTCGAAGCGGGGGGCCACACCGGGGAGCTGTTTTTT
j_call: TRBJ1-4; clone_size: .; d_call: .; v_call: TRBV27; cdr3_aa: CASSTGLSNEKLFF; cdr3_nt: TGTGCCAGCAGCACGGGACTGAGTAATGAAAAACTGTTTTTT
j_call: TRBJ2-2; clone_size: .; d_call: TRBD2; v_call: TRBV3-1/TRBV3-2; cdr3_aa: CASSPLGAGGPGELFF; cdr3_nt: TGTGCCAGCAGCCCCCTTGGTGCGGGGGGGCCCGGGGAGCTGTTTTTT
j_call: TRBJ1-2; clone_size: .; d_call: .; v_call: TRBV29-1; cdr3_aa: CSVEKGGGAAHTF; cdr3_nt: TGCAGCGTCGAAAAAGGAGGGGGGGCCGCTCACACCTTC
j_call: TRBJ2-7; clone_size: .; d_call: .; v_call: TRBV5-6; cdr3_aa: CASSLVRAGEQYF; cdr3_nt: TGTGCCAGCAGCTTGGTGCGGGCGGGGGAGCAGTACTTC
j_call: TRBJ1-2; clone_size: .; d_call: TRBD1; v_call: TRBV11-2; cdr3_aa: CASSSGQGAIGYTF; cdr3_nt: TGTGCCAGCAGCTCCGGACAGGGGGCGATTGGCTACACCTTC
j_call: TRBJ1-3; clone_size: .; d_call: .; v_call: TRBV9; cdr3_aa: CASSVLSSPSSGNTIYF; cdr3_nt: TGTGCCAGCAGCGTATTATCCAGTCCTAGCTCTGGAAACACCATATATTTT
j_call: TRBJ2-3; clone_size: .; d_call: .; v_call: TRBV6-4; cdr3_aa: CASSERTGTDTQYF; cdr3_nt: TGTGCCAGCAGTGAACGTACGGGCACAGATACGCAGTATTTT
j_call: TRBJ1-2; clone_size: .; d_call: .; v_call: TRBV5-1; cdr3_aa: CASSPRGIRGSYGYTF; cdr3_nt: TGCGCCAGCAGCCCAAGGGGCATTAGGGGTTCCTATGGCTACACCTTC
j_call: TRBJ1-1; clone_size: once; d_call: .; v_call: TRBV18; cdr3_aa: CASSPAAEAFF; cdr3_nt: TGTGCCAGCTCACCCGCGGCTGAAGCTTTCTTT
j_call: TRBJ2-7; clone_size: .; d_call: .; v_call: TRBV9; cdr3_aa: CASSAAIGATYEQYF; cdr3_nt: TGTGCCAGCAGCGCGGCAATCGGAGCAACCTACGAGCAGTACTTC
j_call: TRBJ1-6; clone_size: .; d_call: .; v_call: TRBV21-1; cdr3_aa: CASSPEGREWRNSPLHF; cdr3_nt: TGTGCCAGCAGCCCTGAGGGCCGGGAGTGGCGGAATTCACCCCTCCACTTT
j_call: TRBJ2-2; clone_size: few; d_call: TRBD1; v_call: TRBV18; cdr3_aa: CASSAGTGNTGELFF; cdr3_nt: TGTGCCAGCTCAGCCGGGACAGGGAACACCGGGGAGCTGTTTTTT
j_call: TRBJ2-7; clone_size: .; d_call: TRBD1; v_call: TRBV6-5; cdr3_aa: CASSPLDRSYEQYF; cdr3_nt: TGTGCCAGCAGCCCCTTGGACAGGTCCTACGAGCAGTACTTC
j_call: TRBJ2-7; clone_size: .; d_call: TRBD1; v_call: TRBV5-1; cdr3_aa: CASSLEDRFFDEQYF; cdr3_nt: TGCGCCAGCAGCTTGGAGGACAGGTTTTTCGACGAGCAGTACTTC
j_call: TRBJ2-2; clone_size: .; d_call: .; v_call: TRBV6-5; cdr3_aa: CASIVSGHNTGELFF; cdr3_nt: TGTGCCAGCATAGTATCCGGACACAACACCGGGGAGCTGTTTTTT
j_call: TRBJ1-1; clone_size: .; d_call: TRBD1; v_call: TRBV5-4; cdr3_aa: CASSSPGTGDTEAFF; cdr3_nt: TGTGCCAGCAGCTCGCCCGGGACAGGGGACACTGAAGCTTTCTTT
j_call: TRBJ1-1; clone_size: .; d_call: TRBD1; v_call: TRBV28; cdr3_aa: CASRSTGGGNTEAFF; cdr3_nt: TGTGCCAGCAGAAGTACAGGGGGCGGGAACACTGAAGCTTTCTTT
j_call: TRBJ2-1; clone_size: .; d_call: TRBD2; v_call: TRBV5-1; cdr3_aa: CASSPLPSLAGGPDEQFF; cdr3_nt: TGCGCCAGCAGCCCCCTCCCCTCACTAGCGGGGGGGCCGGATGAGCAGTTCTTC
j_call: TRBJ1-2; clone_size: .; d_call: TRBD1; v_call: TRBV6-2/TRBV6-3; cdr3_aa: CASSRRGIRYGYTF; cdr3_nt: TGTGCCAGCAGCCGCAGGGGGATTCGCTATGGCTACACCTTC
j_call: TRBJ2-3; clone_size: .; d_call: TRBD2; v_call: TRBV3-1/TRBV3-2; cdr3_aa: CASSQEGLAGVTDTQYF; cdr3_nt: TGTGCCAGCAGCCAAGAGGGGCTAGCGGGAGTTACAGATACGCAGTATTTT
j_call: TRBJ2-3; clone_size: .; d_call: .; v_call: TRBV18; cdr3_aa: CASSRGGSGTTDTQYF; cdr3_nt: TGTGCCAGCTCACGAGGCGGGTCGGGTACCACAGATACGCAGTATTTT
j_call: TRBJ2-7; clone_size: .; d_call: TRBD1; v_call: TRBV19; cdr3_aa: CASRARTGASYEQYF; cdr3_nt: TGTGCCAGTAGAGCTAGGACAGGTGCTAGCTACGAGCAGTACTTC
j_call: TRBJ2-7; clone_size: .; d_call: TRBD2; v_call: TRBV9; cdr3_aa: CASSVGAGGASYEQYF; cdr3_nt: TGTGCCAGCAGCGTGGGAGCGGGAGGGGCCTCCTACGAGCAGTACTTC
j_call: TRBJ1-2; clone_size: .; d_call: TRBD1; v_call: TRBV5-4; cdr3_aa: CASSLPGTVANYGYTF; cdr3_nt: TGTGCCAGCAGCCTACCCGGGACAGTAGCTAACTATGGCTACACCTTC
j_call: TRBJ1-3; clone_size: .; d_call: .; v_call: TRBV19; cdr3_aa: CASSWTFTEVSGNTIYF; cdr3_nt: TGTGCCAGTAGTTGGACTTTTACCGAGGTTTCTGGAAACACCATATATTTT
j_call: TRBJ2-3; clone_size: .; d_call: TRBD2; v_call: TRBV7-6; cdr3_aa: CATYSPGLADTDTQYF; cdr3_nt: TGTGCCACTTATTCCCCGGGACTAGCGGACACAGATACGCAGTATTTT
j_call: TRBJ1-5; clone_size: .; d_call: TRBD1; v_call: TRBV4-2; cdr3_aa: CASSVDRGDQPQHF; cdr3_nt: TGTGCCAGCAGCGTAGACAGGGGGGATCAGCCCCAGCATTTT
j_call: TRBJ1-5; clone_size: .; d_call: TRBD1; v_call: TRBV30; cdr3_aa: CAWQDRGWYSNQPQHF; cdr3_nt: TGTGCCTGGCAGGACAGGGGGTGGTATAGCAATCAGCCCCAGCATTTT
j_call: TRBJ2-3; clone_size: .; d_call: .; v_call: TRBV5-1; cdr3_aa: CASSTRPAADTQYF; cdr3_nt: TGCGCCAGCAGCACGCGGCCTGCCGCAGATACGCAGTATTTT
j_call: TRBJ2-2; clone_size: .; d_call: TRBD2; v_call: TRBV7-9; cdr3_aa: CASSLTLAGGLTGELFF; cdr3_nt: TGTGCCAGCAGCTTAACGCTCGCGGGAGGACTCACCGGGGAGCTGTTTTTT
j_call: TRBJ2-7; clone_size: few; d_call: TRBD2; v_call: TRBV3-1/TRBV3-2; cdr3_aa: CASTRARGAYEQYF; cdr3_nt: TGTGCCAGCACCCGAGCCCGGGGGGCCTACGAGCAGTACTTC
j_call: TRBJ1-2; clone_size: .; d_call: TRBD1; v_call: TRBV9; cdr3_aa: CASSVDGTATYGYTF; cdr3_nt: TGTGCCAGCAGCGTAGATGGGACAGCAACCTATGGCTACACCTTC
j_call: TRBJ2-7; clone_size: .; d_call: TRBD2; v_call: TRBV20-1; cdr3_aa: CSASWLAGYEQYF; cdr3_nt: TGCAGTGCTAGTTGGCTAGCGGGGTACGAGCAGTACTTC